The following is a T cell receptor (beta chain) sequence with its context. Germline CDR1 is LGHNT and CDR2 is FRNRAP. This CDR3 region has 15 residues. The V end was cut by 4 bases, the J end by 5 bases, with 14 bases between. In contrast to the negatively isolated CD8+ and CD4+ T cells, TEMRA cells were FACS-enriched. This sample stems from a study of CD8 T cells in Susac syndrome. With random hexamers, reverse transcription was performed on roughly 0.45 to 1 ug of RNA. TCRdb reprocessed the immunoSEQ multiplex PCR reads via MiXCR and lists one record per CDR3 protein. Of 20,000 to 25,000 distinct CDR3 sequences in the sample, 85% to 95% were seen once.

This TCR came from a human donor in good health. The specimen sequenced was CD8+ T cells from PBMCs. This rearrangement joins TRBV12-5 to TRBJ2-2, with D uncertain. CDR3 sequence (DNA): TGTGCTAGTGGTTCGCCCATTATGGAGACCGGGGAGCTGTTTTTT. This encodes CASGSPIMETGELFF.